Listed here are 18 T cell receptor beta chains from one sample, sequenced in a study of identical twins. TCRdb fed the 5' RACE reads into MiXCR, producing one record per CDR3 protein. The table lists some 1,600,000 distinct CDR3 sequences, 25% to 35% of them singletons, with about 0.27% in the top ten. The sequenced sample consisted of cord blood. The source is a newborn girl in good health.

This clonotype was counted a few times. The chain joins TRBV4-1 to TRBJ2-3; possibly TRBD2 for D (7 bases). Germline CDR1 reads MGHRA; CDR2 reads YSYEKL. The CDR3 contains 18 residues. V was shortened by 1 base and J by 3 bases, with 20 bases between the two germline ends. DNA for the CDR3: TGCGCCAGCAGCCAAGTGGGGGGGGGGCTTTTAAAGACAGATACGCAGTATTTT. This codes for CASSQVGGGLLKTDTQYF.

The V gene is TRBV3-1, the J gene TRBJ1-6; D remains ambiguous. V lost 1 base and J 0 bases, leaving 7 bases between the germline ends. The CDR3 is 16 residues long. The germline gives CDR1 LGHDT, CDR2 YNNKEL (reference sequence). Here the CDR3 reads CASSQGKSSYNSPLHF. In nucleotides, the CDR3 is TGTGCCAGCAGCCAAGGGAAGAGCTCCTATAATTCACCCCTCCACTTT.

V gene TRBV7-8 combines with J gene TRBJ1-6; D call uncertain. Germline CDR1 reads SGHVS; CDR2 reads FQNEAQ. The CDR3 is 15 residues long. Trimming stripped 5 bases from V and 6 bases from J, with 14 bases between. The CDR3 DNA reads TGTGCCAGCAGCCGTACCCAATATAGTAATTCACCCCTCCACTTT. Its translation is CASSRTQYSNSPLHF.

This clonotype was seen only a few times. A read error may be the cause here, since a much bigger clone is one base away. The rearrangement uses TRBV2 and TRBJ2-1; 13 bases fit TRBD2. J lost 5 bases, V lost 5 bases, and 0 bases had no gene match. CDR1 and CDR2 (germline): SNHLY, FYNNEI. The CDR3 covers 14 residues. The chain's CDR3 is CASSTSGGDNEQFF. The DNA of the CDR3 is TGTGCCAGCAGTACTAGCGGGGGGGACAATGAGCAGTTCTTC.

This clonotype was recorded a few times. The chain uses TRBV28 and TRBJ2-7; D perhaps matches TRBD1 (6 bases). V dropped 5 bases and J dropped 3 bases, with 17 bases sitting between them. The germline gives CDR1 MDHEN, CDR2 SYDVKM. The CDR3 is 15 amino acids. CDR3 residues: CASSPSQGVDYEQYF. CDR3 in DNA: TGTGCCAGCAGTCCCTCACAGGGAGTGGACTACGAGCAGTACTTC.

This clonotype was found many times. The rearrangement links TRBV5-6 to TRBJ2-1; 15 bases are shared with TRBD2. J was trimmed by 2 bases and V by 3 bases; bases with no gene match: 0. Per the germline V gene, CDR1 is SGHDT and CDR2 is YYEEEE. CDR3 length: 16 residues. The CDR3 DNA reads as TGTGCCAGCAGCTGGACTAGCGGGGGGGCCTACAATGAGCAGTTCTTC. Protein sequence: CASSWTSGGAYNEQFF.

The chain is built from TRBV2 and TRBJ2-7; D not resolved. The V gene lost 8 bases and the J gene lost 3 bases, with 11 bases spanning the gap. The CDR3 totals 12 residues. Looked up from germline, CDR1 is SNHLY and CDR2 is FYNNEI. Here the CDR3 reads CASGRKFYEQYF. Written as DNA, the CDR3 is TGTGCCAGCGGTCGGAAGTTCTACGAGCAGTACTTC.

This clonotype has a handful of counts. V gene TRBV7-2 combines with J gene TRBJ2-1, with 11 bases lining up with TRBD2. CDR3 length: 15 amino acids. Germline CDR1 reads SGHTA; CDR2 reads FQGNSA. The ends lost 6 bases at V and 2 bases at J; junction bases unmatched: 3. The CDR3 protein is CASRQTSGTYNEQFF. CDR3 DNA: TGTGCCAGCAGGCAGACTAGCGGGACCTACAATGAGCAGTTCTTC.

The V gene is TRBV20-1, the J gene TRBJ2-1; D might be TRBD2 (6 bases). The CDR3 has 15 residues. The germline V gene encodes CDR1 DFQATT and CDR2 SNEGSKA (reference sequence). V shed 3 bases and J shed 4 bases, with 16 bases lying between them. The CDR3 loop is CSASVWGETYNEQFF. The CDR3 DNA sequence: TGCAGTGCTAGTGTCTGGGGGGAAACTTACAATGAGCAGTTCTTC.

About this clonotype: With a much larger clone just one base away, this may be a read error. V gene TRBV29-1 combines with J gene TRBJ2-3, with D possibly TRBD1 on 6 matching bases. The V gene lost 5 bases and the J gene lost 6 bases, with 18 bases spanning the gap. Germline CDR1 is SQVTM and CDR2 is ANQGSEA. The CDR3 runs to 14 residues. The CDR3 loop is CSVRDRPKADTQYF. The CDR3, as DNA: TGCAGCGTTCGAGACAGGCCCAAGGCGGATACGCAGTATTTT.

The chain recombines TRBV9 with TRBJ1-2; TRBD1 matches 8 bases. Germline V gives CDR1 SGDLS, CDR2 YYNGEE. The length of the CDR3 is 14 residues. Trimming removed 4 bases from V and 6 bases from J; junction bases left unmatched: 8. This CDR3 reads CASSSWTGLHGYTF. CDR3 DNA: TGTGCCAGCAGCTCCTGGACAGGGCTCCATGGCTACACCTTC.

The gene calls are TRBV24-1 and TRBJ2-5; the D is unclear. In germline, CDR1 is KGHDR, CDR2 SFDVKD. V was cut by 3 bases and J by 1 base, with 8 bases left in between. The CDR3 length is 14 residues. The DNA of the CDR3 is TGTGCCACCAGTGATAGGGATGCCCAAGAGACCCAGTACTTC. This codes for CATSDRDAQETQYF.

The chain carries TRBV7-9 and TRBJ1-2, with D perhaps TRBD1 (6 bases). The CDR3 covers 14 residues. Germline-derived CDR1 and CDR2 are SEHNR and FQNEAQ (reference sequence). Trimming took 3 bases from V and 4 from J, leaving 12 bases between them. Here the CDR3 DNA reads TGTGCCAGCAGCTTCCTGGGACAAGTCTATGGCTACACCTTC. Encoded protein: CASSFLGQVYGYTF.

The chain uses TRBV3-1 and TRBJ2-7; 13 bases are a match to TRBD2. Trimming removed 4 bases from V and 4 bases from J; junction bases left unmatched: 4. The CDR3 is made up of 15 amino acids. CDR1 and CDR2 (germline): LGHDT, YNNKEL (reference sequence). The CDR3 sequence: CASSRTSGGRYEQYF. The CDR3 bases are TGTGCCAGCAGCCGGACTAGCGGGGGTAGGTACGAGCAGTACTTC.

This clonotype was counted a few times. The CDR3, as DNA: TGTGCCAGCAGTTACGTGGGCAGCACAGATACGCAGTATTTT. As protein: CASSYVGSTDTQYF. The rearrangement joins TRBV6-5 to TRBJ2-3; D unresolved. The CDR3 extends over 14 amino acids. CDR1 and CDR2 from the germline V gene are MNHEY and SVGAGI. Trimming took off 2 bases at V and 0 bases at J, with 6 bases between the two ends.

CDR3 sequence: CASSHGLRDSPYEQYF. CDR3 nucleotides: TGCGCCAGCAGCCATGGACTAAGGGACAGTCCCTACGAGCAGTACTTC. This chain connects TRBV4-1 to TRBJ2-7; D is perhaps TRBD1 (7 bases). This CDR3 comprises 16 residues. Germline V gene lookup returns CDR1 MGHRA and CDR2 YSYEKL. The germline V and J ends were trimmed by 3 bases and 2 bases, with 17 bases remaining between them.

This clonotype was counted a few times. CDR3 sequence: CASSNRGFYEQYF. The CDR3 coding sequence is TGTGCCAGCAGCAACAGGGGGTTTTACGAGCAGTACTTC. The chain is built from TRBV21-1 and TRBJ2-7; no DNA check was done on the table's D call, TRBD1. TRBV21-1 has pseudogene status. The CDR3 has 13 amino acids.

The chain employs TRBV20-1 and TRBJ2-7; D perhaps matches TRBD1 (6 bases). The CDR3 extends over 18 amino acids. Trimming removed 1 base at V and 7 bases at J, with 29 bases between. Germline V gene sequence: CDR1 DFQATT, CDR2 SNEGSKA (reference sequence). The CDR3 DNA follows: TGCAGTGCTAGAGTCGAAGAGGGGGTTCCCTTGACCTACAATGAGCAGTACTTC. This encodes CSARVEEGVPLTYNEQYF.